Following are 19 T cell receptor beta chains from one sample sequenced in a study of OX40 agonist ivuxolimab in advanced cancers. Profiling relied on immunoSEQ multiplex PCR, and the TCRdb table lists in-frame clones only, not all of them. The sample yields 50,000 or so clones, 75% to 90% seen once. The sequenced sample was CD4+ or CD8+ T cells sorted from blood, obtained in a trial of the OX40 agonist ivuxolimab. The receptor set was obtained from an adult with an advanced solid tumor such as melanoma, head and neck, liver or kidney cancer.

CDR3 coding DNA: TGTGCCAGCAGCCGCCTGGGGCGCACTGAAGCTTTCTTT. It translates to CASSRLGRTEAFF. The rearrangement uses TRBV4-2 and TRBJ1-1; D possibly corresponds to TRBD1 (5 bases). This CDR3 is 13 amino acids long. The germline CDR1 and CDR2 sequences are LGHNA and YNFKEQ. V was trimmed by 4 bases and J by 4 bases, leaving 10 bases between them.

V and J are TRBV4-1 and TRBJ2-5; 11 bases are shared with TRBD1. The J call may be wrong; the DNA end is better matched by TRBJ2-7. Germline assignment: CDR1 MGHRA and CDR2 YSYEKL. This CDR3 contains 16 residues. In DNA, the CDR3 is TGCGCCAGCAGCCCTTTGCCCCGGGACAGGGGGAACGAGCAGTACTTC. Translation gives CASSPLPRDRGNEQYF.

The sample holds one count of this clone. The gene calls are TRBV6-6 and TRBJ2-7; D not resolved. CDR3 length: 14 amino acids. V shed 5 bases and J shed 5 bases, with 16 bases lying between them. Looked up from germline, CDR1 is MNHNY and CDR2 is SVGAGI (reference sequence). As DNA, the CDR3 is TGTGCCAGCAGTCTTGGGCAGCTTCACGACGAGCAGTACTTC. Its translation: CASSLGQLHDEQYF.

This clone has a single count. The V and J genes are TRBV5-6 and TRBJ1-4; 8 positions agree with TRBD1. Trimming removed 3 bases from V and 7 bases from J; junction bases left unmatched: 11. Germline CDR1 SGHDT, CDR2 YYEEEE. The CDR3 consists of 16 residues. For the CDR3, the DNA is TGTGCCAGCAGCTCAGACAGGGGTTGGAGTAGTGAAAAACTGTTTTTT. The encoded protein is CASSSDRGWSSEKLFF. The full variable domain, rest sourced from reference TRBV5-6 and TRBJ1-4, is DAGVTQSPTHLIKTRGQQVTLRCSPKSGHDTVSWYQQALGQGPQFIFQYYEEEERQRGNFPDRFSGHQFPNYSSELNVNALLLGDSALYLCASSSDRGWSSEKLFFGSGTQLSVL.

This sequence joins TRBV6-4 and TRBJ2-2, with D maybe TRBD2 (5 bases). Trimming left V 2 bases short and J 15 bases short, with 10 bases between. This CDR3 comprises 11 residues. CDR1 MRHNA and CDR2 SNTAGT come from the germline V gene. CDR3 bases: TGTGCCAGCAGTGACACGGGGATGTTGTTTTTT. Its protein product is CASSDTGMLFF.

The chain joins TRBV28 to TRBJ2-3; TRBD2 aligns across 9 bases. This CDR3 comprises 14 residues. Germline loops: CDR1 MDHEN, CDR2 SYDVKM. The junction had 4 bases not matched to a gene; V was cut back by 5 bases and J by 4 bases. CDR3 sequence: CASSPGGGADTQYF. CDR3 nucleotides: TGTGCCAGCAGTCCGGGCGGGGGGGCAGATACGCAGTATTTT. Full variable domain (remainder filled in from reference TRBV28 and TRBJ2-3): DVKVTQSSRYLVKRTGEKVFLECVQDMDHENMFWYRQDPGLGLRLIYFSYDVKMKEKGDIPEGYSVSREKKERFSLILESASTNQTSMYLCASSPGGGADTQYFGPGTRLTVL.

The V gene is TRBV18, the J gene TRBJ1-2; D ambiguous. V was trimmed by 1 base and J by 2 bases, leaving 14 bases between them. CDR1 is KGHSH and CDR2 is LQKENI in the germline V gene. This CDR3 comprises 16 residues. The CDR3 nucleotides are TGTGCCAGCTCACCACGGGAGGGTACCCGAAACTATGGCTACACCTTC. The encoded protein is CASSPREGTRNYGYTF. Complete variable domain (other parts from reference TRBV18 and TRBJ1-2): NAGVMQNPRHLVRRRGQEARLRCSPMKGHSHVYWYRQLPEEGLKFMVYLQKENIIDESGMPKERFSAEFPKEGPSILRIQQVVRGDSAAYFCASSPREGTRNYGYTFGSGTRLTVV.

The chain has TRBV6-5 and TRBJ1-3; 7 bases agree with TRBD1. The CDR3 loop spans 16 amino acids. Germline V lookup: CDR1 MNHEY, CDR2 SVGAGI. The junction had 6 bases not matched to a gene; V was cut back by 0 bases and J by 4 bases. CDR3 bases: TGTGCCAGCAGTTACTCGGGGCAGGGGGACGGAAACACCATATATTTT. Its protein product is CASSYSGQGDGNTIYF.

V usage is TRBV16 and J usage is TRBJ1-2; D uncertain. The CDR3 length is 13 residues. CDR1 KGHSY and CDR2 FQNENV come from the germline V gene. Between the trimmed V and J ends, which lost 4 bases and 8 bases, there was a span of 14 bases. CDR3 sequence reads: CASSRYTGRGYTF. The CDR3 coding sequence is TGTGCCAGCAGCCGCTATACTGGGCGAGGCTACACCTTC. Looking up the rest from reference TRBV16 and TRBJ1-2 gives the full variable domain: GEEVAQTPKHLVRGEGQKAKLYCAPIKGHSYVFWYQQVLKNEFKFLISFQNENVFDETGMPKERFSAKCLPNSPCSLEIQATKLEDSAVYFCASSRYTGRGYTFGSGTRLTVV.

The CDR3: CASSTDPTTRDGYTF. The CDR3 region has the DNA TGTGCCAGCAGCACGGACCCCACTACACGGGACGGCTACACCTTC. The chain combines TRBV11-2 with TRBJ1-2, with a possible D match to TRBD1 (5 bases). Germline values: CDR1 SGHAT, CDR2 FQNNGV. The CDR3 is made up of 15 amino acids. V lost 5 bases and J 8 bases, leaving 21 bases between the germline ends.

The chain couples TRBV25-1 to TRBJ2-5; 9 nucleotides align to TRBD1. Trimming took 3 bases from V and 4 from J; bases not matched to a gene: 9. Germline CDR1 reads MGHDK; CDR2 reads SYGVNS. The CDR3 is made up of 16 amino acids. The CDR3 here is CASSDPTGGEGETQYF. In DNA form, the CDR3 reads TGTGCCAGCAGTGACCCGACAGGGGGGGAGGGAGAGACCCAGTACTTC.

The V call is TRBV27, the J call TRBJ1-5; D not certain. V dropped 0 bases and J dropped 3 bases, with 15 bases sitting between them. Per germline, CDR1 MNHEY and CDR2 SMNVEV (reference sequence). The CDR3 length is 17 residues. CDR3 loop: CASSLSRASAINQPQHF. Written as DNA, the CDR3 is TGTGCCAGCAGTTTATCTAGAGCGTCGGCAATCAATCAGCCCCAGCATTTT.

The chain carries TRBV27 and TRBJ2-7; D tentatively fits TRBD1 or TRBD2 (5 bases each). This CDR3 has 13 amino acids. V was trimmed by 8 bases and J by 7 bases, leaving 18 bases between them. From germline, CDR1 is MNHEY and CDR2 SMNVEV (reference sequence). The CDR3 nucleotides are TGTGCCAGCGGCCGAGGGGCTCCTGAAGAGCAGTACTTC. As protein: CASGRGAPEEQYF.

The chain carries TRBV5-5 and TRBJ2-1; tentatively, D is TRBD2 (5 bases). There are 18 residues in the CDR3. The V and J ends lost 2 bases and 11 bases respectively, with 29 bases between them. CDR1 and CDR2 (germline): SGHKS, YYEKEE (reference sequence). CDR3 in DNA: TGTGCCAGCAGCTTTACTAGTTCAGCCGCCCCTTTTCCTCCACAGCAGTTCTTC. Translating it yields CASSFTSSAAPFPPQQFF. The entire variable domain, with the rest obtained from reference TRBV5-5 and TRBJ2-1, is as follows: DAGVTQSPTHLIKTRGQQVTLRCSPISGHKSVSWYQQVLGQGPQFIFQYYEKEERGRGNFPDRFSARQFPNYSSELNVNALLLGDSALYLCASSFTSSAAPFPPQQFFGPGTRLTVL.

This chain joins TRBV19 and TRBJ1-1; tentative D call: TRBD1 (5 bases). The CDR3 is made up of 13 amino acids. Germline CDR1 and CDR2: LNHDA and SQIVND (reference sequence). The germline V and J ends were trimmed by 3 bases and 5 bases, with 10 bases remaining between them. This CDR3 is CASSIPGMTEAFF. Here the CDR3 DNA reads TGTGCCAGTAGTATCCCAGGGATGACTGAAGCTTTCTTT.

V usage is TRBV7-9 and J usage is TRBJ2-7, with D possibly matching TRBD2 (5 bases). Germline V CDR1 and CDR2: SEHNR, FQNEAQ (reference sequence). Trimming left V 5 bases short and J 6 bases short, with 17 bases between. The CDR3 has 14 amino acids. The CDR3 DNA is TGTGCCAGCAGCCCCCCCGGGAATCACGGCGAGCAGTACTTC. As protein: CASSPPGNHGEQYF. Full variable domain (rest looked up from reference TRBV7-9 and TRBJ2-7): DTGVSQNPRHKITKRGQNVTFRCDPISEHNRLYWYRQTLGQGPEFLTYFQNEAQLEKSRLLSDRFSAERPKGSFSTLEIQRTEQGDSAMYLCASSPPGNHGEQYFGPGTRLTVT.

The chain recombines TRBV2 with TRBJ2-1; 12 nucleotides align to TRBD2. Losses at the gene ends were 8 bases for V and 15 bases for J; bases not matched to a gene: 11. This CDR3 comprises 13 residues. Germline CDR1 reads SNHLY; CDR2 reads FYNNEI. CDR3 region: CASSGTSGLGRFF. Written as DNA, the CDR3 is TGTGCCAGCTCCGGGACTAGCGGGCTTGGGAGGTTCTTC.

This rearrangement joins TRBV4-1 to TRBJ2-5; the D gene is possibly TRBD1 (5 bases). Per germline, CDR1 MGHRA and CDR2 YSYEKL. The CDR3 has 13 residues. The V gene lost 2 bases and the J gene lost 4 bases, with 8 bases spanning the gap. The CDR3 DNA reads as TGCGCCAGCAGCCAATGGGGCGGAGAGACCCAGTACTTC. It translates to CASSQWGGETQYF.

The chain links TRBV19 to TRBJ2-1; TRBD2 matches 7 bases. The CDR3 has 15 amino acids. Germline lookup yields CDR1 LNHDA and CDR2 SQIVND (reference sequence). V trimming: 7 bases; J trimming: 6 bases; junction bases outside the gene matches: 12. The CDR3 DNA sequence: TGTGCCAGTACGGGCGGGAGTATGCTGGGCAATGAGCAGTTCTTC. It is translated as CASTGGSMLGNEQFF. The complete variable domain, with remaining parts taken from reference TRBV19 and TRBJ2-1, reads DGGITQSPKYLFRKEGQNVTLSCEQNLNHDAMYWYRQDPGQGLRLIYYSQIVNDFQKGDIAEGYSVSREKKESFPLTVTSAQKNPTAFYLCASTGGSMLGNEQFFGPGTRLTVL.